The TCR beta chain under discussion was sequenced for a study of regulatory T cells in long-lasting Graves disease. Notes on the study in general: The work looked only at peripheral blood and did not look at thyroid tissue.

The sample's time point: newly diagnosed GD, antithyroid drugs for less than 3 months. After RNA was extracted from PBMCs, the TCR library was made from it. This clonotype has only a few counts. The antigen is unknown. There are 17 residues in the CDR3. V lost 2 bases, J lost 4 bases, and 7 bases stayed unmatched. The germline CDR1 and CDR2 sequences are MDHEN and SYDVKM. Construction of the TCR beta libraries employed iRepertoire HTBI primers in conjunction with Arm-PCR of CDR3 regions. Authors' processing steps: Across all samples, 62 TRBV segments and roughly 14 TRBJ segments were identified. TCRdb ran MiXCR on the multiplex PCR reads and lists one entry per CDR3 protein. The V and J calls follow TCRdb's processing rather than the paper's. Among approximately 440,000 distinct CDR3 sequences listed, under 20% were seen once. This sample was also put to use in a study of T cells in Graves' hyperthyroidism and ophthalmopathy.

The receptor's source is a man between 40 and 49 years old with Graves disease. The sample here was peripheral blood mononuclear cells (PBMCs), taken at new diagnosis, from a patient treated with antithyroid drugs. The chain joins TRBV28 to TRBJ2-3; 12 bases match TRBD2. The CDR3 DNA sequence: TGTGCCAGCAGTTTACGGCGACTAGCGGGAGTGGCAGATACGCAGTATTTT. It encodes CASSLRRLAGVADTQYF.